Relative to its sample, the clone carrying this T cell receptor beta chain is medium-sized. TCRdb passed the 5' RACE reads through MiXCR, listing each CDR3 protein once. Counted here are under 6,500 distinct CDR3 sequences, around 4% occurring once; the ten biggest clones make up approximately 12%. Between the trimmed V and J ends, which lost 4 bases and 0 bases, there was a span of 6 bases. Looked up from germline, CDR1 is DFQATT and CDR2 is SNEGSKA (reference sequence). The CDR3 has 13 residues. This specimen comes from a study of spatial heterogeneity in lung cancer. Time point described: sample taken at primary tumor resection. The donors were 72 patients with non-small cell lung cancer that was early-stage and untreated. Sequencing covered unsorted whole RNA taken from tumor, nontumor lung or frozen PBMC.

The sample here was normal lung tissue next to the tumor, taken at surgery. The chain joins TRBV20-1 to TRBJ2-2; D remains unclear. The clonotype originates from a male donor with early-stage non-small cell lung cancer. The CDR3 spells CSAIVTNTGELFF. DNA for the CDR3: TGCAGTGCTATAGTAACGAACACCGGGGAGCTGTTTTTT.